Listed here are 27 T cell receptor beta chains from one sample, sequenced in a study of blood T cell repertoires in COVID-19. Sequenced by immunoSEQ multiplex PCR; TCRdb stores in-frame clones only, minus some. The sample contains fewer than 250,000 clones, around 84% of which appear only once. The source material was peripheral blood. These receptors came from a man between 50 and 59 years old with acute or convalescent COVID-19.

The chain has TRBV7-9 and TRBJ2-1, with D unresolved. In germline, CDR1 is SEHNR, CDR2 FQNEAQ (reference sequence). Trimming removed 6 bases at V and 4 bases at J, with 10 bases between. The CDR3 totals 13 residues. CDR3 sequence (DNA): TGTGCCAGCAGACGTCTGGCATACAATGAGCAGTTCTTC. Protein: CASRRLAYNEQFF.

The chain couples TRBV6-6 to TRBJ2-1; no reliable D call. Germline CDR1 MNHNY, CDR2 SVGAGI (reference sequence). Trimming pared 3 bases from V and 1 base from J, leaving 7 bases between. CDR3 length equals 14 residues. CDR3 coding DNA: TGTGCCAGCAGTTATCAATCATCCTACAATGAGCAGTTCTTC. Translation gives CASSYQSSYNEQFF.

This chain uses TRBV5-8 with TRBJ2-1, with D perhaps matching TRBD1 (5 bases). From germline, CDR1 is SGHTS and CDR2 YDEGEE. The V end was cut by 1 base, the J end by 5 bases, with 10 bases between. CDR3 length equals 14 residues. The CDR3 DNA reads TGTGCCAGCAGCTTGTACCGGACAAACAATGAGCAGTTCTTC. It codes for CASSLYRTNNEQFF.

The J gene is TRBJ1-2, the V gene TRBV12-3 or TRBV12-4, with TRBD1 identical over 7 bases. J gave up 3 bases and V 5 bases, and 3 bases lay outside the gene matches. This CDR3 is built from 13 residues. The CDR3 reads CASSKTGDYGYTF. The CDR3, as DNA: TGTGCCAGCAGTAAAACAGGGGACTATGGCTACACCTTC.

In the case of this clone: This same CDR3 is encoded by further DNA sequences in the sample. This chain uses TRBV7-2 with TRBJ1-2, with D possibly matching TRBD1 (5 bases). The CDR3 totals 13 residues. The germline V and J ends were trimmed by 5 bases and 2 bases, with 9 bases remaining between them. In germline, CDR1 is SGHTA, CDR2 FQGNSA. The CDR3 DNA sequence: TGTGCCAGCAGCCCTGACAGAAACTATGGCTACACCTTC. It is translated as CASSPDRNYGYTF.

The chain joins TRBV11-2 to TRBJ1-6; TRBD1 is a possible D gene (6 bases). Trimming took off 3 bases at V and 9 bases at J, with 18 bases between the two ends. From germline, CDR1 is SGHAT and CDR2 FQNNGV. The CDR3 is 16 amino acids. The CDR3 reads CASSLERTGFVSPLHF. For the CDR3, the DNA is TGTGCCAGCAGCTTGGAAAGAACAGGGTTTGTTTCACCCCTCCACTTT.

This rearrangement joins TRBV6-5 to TRBJ1-2; the match to TRBD1 covers 8 bases. The CDR3 has 12 amino acids. J was trimmed by 7 bases and V by 6 bases; bases with no gene match: 4. Germline CDR1 MNHEY, CDR2 SVGAGI. The CDR3 DNA is TGTGCCAGCAGCACCGGACAGGGTGGCTACACCTTC. Translated: CASSTGQGGYTF.

This chain connects TRBV6-6 to TRBJ1-1; 8 nucleotides align to TRBD1. The CDR3 is made up of 15 amino acids. The germline V gene has CDR1 MNHNY and CDR2 SVGAGI (reference sequence). V shed 7 bases, J shed 3 bases, and the junction held 10 bases outside the gene matches. The CDR3 DNA is TGTGCCAGCACCATCGGACAGGGAGGAGACACTGAAGCTTTCTTT. Its translation is CASTIGQGGDTEAFF.

The rearrangement links TRBV3-1 (or the pseudogene TRBV3-2) to TRBJ1-2, with D possibly being TRBD1 (6 bases). This CDR3 region has 16 residues. Germline lookup yields CDR1 LGHDT and CDR2 YNNKEL (reference sequence). Trimming stripped 0 bases from V and 3 bases from J, with 14 bases between. The CDR3 sequence: CASSQDRGRGHYGYTF. The CDR3 nucleotides read TGTGCCAGCAGCCAAGATAGAGGCAGGGGACACTATGGCTACACCTTC.

V gene TRBV3-1 (or the pseudogene TRBV3-2) combines with J gene TRBJ2-7, with D uncertain. V lost 4 bases, J lost 0 bases, and 10 bases lay in between. Germline-derived CDR1 and CDR2 are LGHDT and YNNKEL (reference sequence). The CDR3 loop spans 14 amino acids. The CDR3 sequence is CASSLTLSSYEQYF. The CDR3, as DNA: TGTGCCAGCAGCCTTACCCTAAGCTCCTACGAGCAGTACTTC.

The chain recombines TRBV6-5 with TRBJ1-6; weak D call: TRBD1 (6 bases). The CDR3 length is 14 residues. Germline lookup yields CDR1 MNHEY and CDR2 SVGAGI. V lost 4 bases, J lost 5 bases, and 9 bases lay in between. The CDR3 loop reads CASSSWTDNSPLHF. The CDR3 bases are TGTGCCAGCAGTTCCTGGACAGATAATTCACCCCTCCACTTT.

The chain couples TRBV4-2 to TRBJ1-5, with 10 bases identical to TRBD1. This CDR3 is 15 amino acids long. The germline V gene has CDR1 LGHNA and CDR2 YNFKEQ. V lost 1 base, J lost 4 bases, and 1 base stayed unmatched. The CDR3, as DNA: TGTGCCAGCAGCCAAGGGACAGGGGGTAATCAGCCCCAGCATTTT. Translation: CASSQGTGGNQPQHF.

The chain is built from TRBV27 and TRBJ1-2, with 11 bases fitting TRBD1. This CDR3 region has 20 residues. From germline, CDR1 is MNHEY and CDR2 SMNVEV (reference sequence). V lost 2 bases, J lost 5 bases, and 19 bases stayed unmatched. The CDR3 coding sequence is TGTGCCAGCAGTTTAGCAGGAAGGACAGGGGGCGATTTCCTGGGGTATGGCTACACCTTC. Translating gives CASSLAGRTGGDFLGYGYTF.

The chain recombines TRBV5-1 with TRBJ1-1, with 7 bases matching TRBD1. CDR1 SGHRS and CDR2 YFSETQ come from the germline V gene. The CDR3 covers 16 residues. Trimming cost V 0 bases and J 1 base; bases outside gene matches: 6. CDR3 region: CASSLASTGPNTEAFF. Written as DNA, the CDR3 is TGCGCCAGCAGCTTGGCCTCGACAGGGCCGAACACTGAAGCTTTCTTT.

The chain has TRBV30 and TRBJ1-2, with 7 bases aligning to TRBD1. Germline V gene sequence: CDR1 GTSNPN, CDR2 SVGIG (reference sequence). After removal of 3 bases from V and 4 bases from J, the junction contained 8 bases not matched to a gene. This CDR3 comprises 14 residues. As DNA, the CDR3 is TGTGCCTGGAGGGGCTTGAGGACAGGCTATGGCTACACCTTC. This encodes CAWRGLRTGYGYTF.

The chain is built from TRBV12-3 or TRBV12-4 and TRBJ1-2; D is unclear. The CDR3 is made up of 12 amino acids. Between the trimmed V and J ends, which lost 3 bases and 8 bases, there was a span of 10 bases. The DNA of the CDR3 is TGTGCCAGCAGTTTTAGCCGGGAGGGCTACACCTTC. This gives the protein CASSFSREGYTF.

V usage is TRBV25-1 and J usage is TRBJ1-3; no definite D call. This CDR3 region has 12 residues. Between the trimmed V and J ends, which lost 2 bases and 4 bases, there was a span of 3 bases. The V gene's germline CDR1 is MGHDK and CDR2 SYGVNS. CDR3 DNA: TGTGCCAGCAGTGAACTCGGAAACACCATATATTTT. Its protein product is CASSELGNTIYF.

The chain links TRBV7-9 to TRBJ1-3, with 10 bases identical to TRBD1. The V gene's germline CDR1 is SEHNR and CDR2 FQNEAQ (reference sequence). V was clipped by 6 bases and J by 3 bases; unmatched bases: 5. The CDR3 length is 15 residues. Here the CDR3 DNA reads TGTGCCAGCAGTCCCGACAGGGGGCTTGGAAACACCATATATTTT. Protein product: CASSPDRGLGNTIYF.

The genes are TRBV6-5 and TRBJ1-3, with D perhaps TRBD1 (6 bases). This CDR3 region has 13 residues. Trimming removed 9 bases from V and 3 bases from J, with 12 bases in between. Germline CDR1 MNHEY, CDR2 SVGAGI. CDR3 coding DNA: TGTGCCAGTTCAGGGGCTTATGGAAACACCATATATTTT. Translating gives CASSGAYGNTIYF.

The chain combines TRBV4-1 with TRBJ1-2; D call uncertain. V lost 2 bases to trimming and J lost 3 bases, with 10 bases between them. The germline V gene encodes CDR1 MGHRA and CDR2 YSYEKL. The CDR3 length is 14 residues. The CDR3: CASSQLRVDYGYTF. The CDR3 DNA reads TGCGCCAGCAGCCAACTGCGGGTCGACTATGGCTACACCTTC.

The V call is TRBV4-1, the J call TRBJ1-5; 11 nucleotides align to TRBD1. Trimming took 2 bases from V and 9 from J; bases not matched to a gene: 15. The CDR3 is 18 residues long. CDR1 is MGHRA, CDR2 YSYEKL, per germline. CDR3 coding DNA: TGCGCCAGCAGCCAAAAAAGCGGGGCTGGACAGGGGGCCCGGCCCCAGCATTTT. This translates into CASSQKSGAGQGARPQHF.

The gene calls are TRBV21-1 and TRBJ1-5; the DNA was not compared with TRBD1, the D call given in the table. TRBV21-1 is flagged as a pseudogene. The CDR3 sequence is 12 residues long. The CDR3 loop is CASSGQSRPQHF. DNA of the CDR3: TGTGCCAGCAGCGGACAATCTCGGCCCCAGCATTTT.

The chain uses TRBV18 and TRBJ2-3, with D perhaps matching TRBD2 (5 bases). V was shortened by 0 bases and J by 2 bases, with 9 bases between the two germline ends. The CDR3 extends over 15 amino acids. The germline V gene encodes CDR1 KGHSH and CDR2 LQKENI. The CDR3 loop reads CASSPPNGVTDTQYF. DNA of the CDR3: TGTGCCAGCTCACCACCGAACGGGGTCACAGATACGCAGTATTTT. The full variable domain, with the rest looked up from reference TRBV18 and TRBJ2-3, is NAGVMQNPRHLVRRRGQEARLRCSPMKGHSHVYWYRQLPEEGLKFMVYLQKENIIDESGMPKERFSAEFPKEGPSILRIQQVVRGDSAAYFCASSPPNGVTDTQYFGPGTRLTVL.

CDR3 sequence: CASSRDSNTGLGSPLHF. CDR3 in DNA: TGCGCCAGCAGCCGAGACTCCAATACAGGGTTGGGTTCACCCCTCCACTTT. The genes are TRBV5-1 and TRBJ1-6; possible D gene TRBD1, 6 bases. CDR3 size: 17 residues. From germline, CDR1 is SGHRS and CDR2 YFSETQ. The V end lost 4 bases, the J end lost 9 bases, and 23 bases lay between the germline ends.

The chain couples TRBV5-1 to TRBJ2-2; D is undetermined. This CDR3 spans 17 amino acids. CDR1 and CDR2 from the germline V gene are SGHRS and YFSETQ. Trimming pared 3 bases from V and 0 bases from J, leaving 15 bases between. The CDR3 reads CASSSPSVMANTGELFF. CDR3 nucleotides: TGCGCCAGCAGCTCCCCATCAGTGATGGCGAACACCGGGGAGCTGTTTTTT.

With respect to this clone: A read error may produce the germline difference seen at one junction end. The rearrangement joins TRBV18 to TRBJ2-1; maybe TRBD1 (6 bases). The CDR3 consists of 13 residues. Germline CDR1 KGHSH, CDR2 LQKENI. This CDR3 is CASSPPGDKEQFF. CDR3 DNA: TGTGCCAGCTCACCACCGGGGGACAAAGAGCAGTTCTTC.

This sequence joins TRBV9 and TRBJ1-5, with D hard to call. The CDR3 length is 15 residues. Germline loops: CDR1 SGDLS, CDR2 YYNGEE. V was clipped by 2 bases and J by 0 bases, with 9 bases between them. The DNA for the CDR3 is TGTGCCAGCAGCGTTTCCGGGGATAGCAATCAGCCCCAGCATTTT. Protein: CASSVSGDSNQPQHF.